This passage covers 10 T cell receptor beta chains from one sample sequenced in a study of blood T cell repertoires in COVID-19. Libraries were prepared by immunoSEQ multiplex PCR; TCRdb keeps only in-frame clonotypes and omits some of them. The data hold just over 650,000 clones, with around 90% observed a single time. What was sequenced was peripheral blood. These receptors came from a woman aged 18 to 35 with acute or convalescent COVID-19.

This clone was counted a single time. The chain links TRBV6-6 to TRBJ1-1; the D gene is possibly TRBD1 (6 bases). The CDR3 length is 14 residues. Germline lookup yields CDR1 MNHNY and CDR2 SVGAGI (reference sequence). Trimming shortened V by 6 bases and J by 8 bases, and 19 bases separated the two germline ends. This CDR3 reads CASSQLTGFSEAFF. DNA of the CDR3: TGTGCCAGCAGCCAACTTACAGGGTTTTCGGAAGCTTTCTTT.

This clone appeared a single time. This chain connects TRBV11-2 to TRBJ1-3; TRBD1 might be the D (6 bases). Trimming cost V 4 bases and J 4 bases, with 14 bases left between them. From germline, CDR1 is SGHAT and CDR2 FQNNGV. The CDR3 consists of 15 residues. CDR3 bases: TGTGCCAGCAGCTCCTGGACAGCGGAAGGAAACACCATATATTTT. Amino acid sequence: CASSSWTAEGNTIYF.

The gene calls are TRBV11-2 and TRBJ2-6; D not resolved. The V gene lost 5 bases and the J gene lost 0 bases, with 8 bases spanning the gap. This CDR3 comprises 15 residues. Germline V gene data show CDR1 as SGHAT and CDR2 as FQNNGV. CDR3 coding DNA: TGTGCCAGCAGCCCGCGCGACTCTGGGGCCAACGTCCTGACTTTC. Translated, it gives CASSPRDSGANVLTF. Drawing the rest from reference TRBV11-2 and TRBJ2-6, the complete variable domain is EAGVAQSPRYKIIEKRQSVAFWCNPISGHATLYWYQQILGQGPKLLIQFQNNGVVDDSQLPKDRFSAERLKGVDSTLKIQPAKLEDSAVYLCASSPRDSGANVLTFGAGSRLTVL.

This sequence joins TRBV25-1 and TRBJ1-5, with 10 bases lining up with TRBD1. This CDR3 is 14 amino acids long. V lost 10 bases, J lost 5 bases, and 8 bases stayed unmatched. Germline V lookup: CDR1 MGHDK, CDR2 SYGVNS. The CDR3 sequence is CATSDRGYDQPQHF. CDR3 sequence (DNA): TGTGCCACCTCGGACAGGGGGTATGATCAGCCCCAGCATTTT.

The chain employs TRBV4-3 and TRBJ2-1, with 11 positions matching TRBD2. CDR3 length: 19 amino acids. Trimming cost V 4 bases and J 8 bases; bases outside gene matches: 19. The germline CDR1 and CDR2 sequences are LGHNA and YSLEER. In nucleotides, the CDR3 is TGCGCCAGCAGCCCTAGAAGAGACGGTAGCGGGGGGGCCATCCATGAGCAGTTCTTC. Translated: CASSPRRDGSGGAIHEQFF.

V and J are TRBV6-5 and TRBJ1-1; D gene ambiguous. Trimming pared 5 bases from V and 6 bases from J, leaving 7 bases between. From germline, CDR1 is MNHEY and CDR2 SVGAGI. The CDR3 is 11 amino acids. CDR3 residues: CASSRYSEAFF. CDR3 DNA: TGTGCCAGCAGTCGCTACTCTGAAGCTTTCTTT.

The V and J genes are TRBV21-1 and TRBJ1-6; the D call of TRBD1 is as the table states it, not checked on the DNA. TRBV21-1 is assigned pseudogene status. The CDR3 loop spans 16 amino acids. CDR3 DNA sequence: TGTGCCAGCAGGGTTGACAGCCTTCGCCCTAATTCACCCCTCCACTTT. The encoded protein is CASRVDSLRPNSPLHF.

This clone was observed a handful of times. Written as DNA, the CDR3 is TGTGCCAGCAGCTTCCTGACAGGGTCCCAGGGCTACACCTTC. Its protein is CASSFLTGSQGYTF. The rearrangement joins TRBV11-2 to TRBJ1-2; 7 positions match TRBD1. The germline V gene has CDR1 SGHAT and CDR2 FQNNGV. This CDR3 region has 14 residues. V lost 3 bases, J lost 8 bases, and 9 bases stayed unmatched.

This clone has only a few counts. The chain has TRBV19 and TRBJ1-2; D gene ambiguous. This CDR3 contains 14 residues. V shed 4 bases and J shed 6 bases, with 15 bases lying between them. Germline CDR1 LNHDA, CDR2 SQIVND (reference sequence). CDR3 residues: CASSTRGGWDGYTF. The CDR3 nucleotides are TGTGCCAGTAGTACACGTGGAGGGTGGGATGGCTACACCTTC.

The genes are TRBV9 and TRBJ1-1; D not certain. V was trimmed by 1 base and J by 1 base, leaving 8 bases between them. The CDR3 consists of 14 residues. Germline V gene data show CDR1 as SGDLS and CDR2 as YYNGEE. CDR3: CASSVTSRNTEAFF. In nucleotides, the CDR3 is TGTGCCAGCAGCGTAACATCCCGGAACACTGAAGCTTTCTTT. The full variable domain, with the rest looked up from reference TRBV9 and TRBJ1-1, is DSGVTQTPKHLITATGQRVTLRCSPRSGDLSVYWYQQSLDQGLQFLIQYYNGEERAKGNILERFSAQQFPDLHSELNLSSLELGDSALYFCASSVTSRNTEAFFGQGTRLTVV.